This T cell receptor beta chain was obtained from a study of early stage breast cancer tumors. Overall study: Of around 15 invasive breast tumors, more than nine were hormone receptor-positive, HER2-negative.

Method: immunoSEQ multiplex PCR; TCRdb's copy keeps in-frame clones and lacks some. Of about 53,000 clones listed, 75% to 95% were seen once; the top ten hold around 5%. The V gene's germline CDR1 is SGHAT and CDR2 FQNNGV. The CDR3 is made up of 19 amino acids. Remarks on this clone: Germline and junction disagree at one end, which may indicate a read error.

V usage is TRBV11-2 and J usage is TRBJ2-6; 9 nucleotides match TRBD1. This TCR derives from a person between 65 and 79 years old with breast cancer. The material sequenced was blood. The chain's CDR3 is CASRLGTDRGVSGANVLTF. The CDR3 DNA is TGTGCCAGCAGATTAGGTACCGACAGGGGGGTATCTGGGGCCAACGTCCTGACTTTC.